This T cell receptor beta chain is drawn from a study of OX40 agonist ivuxolimab in advanced cancers. The assay was immunoSEQ multiplex PCR, and TCRdb's table has in-frame clones only and misses some. The sample yields about 46,000 clones, approximately 83% seen once. The CDR3 length is 14 residues. The V and J ends lost 4 bases and 2 bases, in that order; junction bases with no gene match: 5. Germline CDR1 SGDLS, CDR2 YYNGEE. This specimen consisted of CD4+ or CD8+ T cells sorted from blood, obtained in a trial of the OX40 agonist ivuxolimab. The chain couples TRBV9 to TRBJ2-7; 8 bases fit TRBD1. The clonotype was recovered from an adult with an advanced solid tumor such as melanoma, head and neck, liver or kidney cancer. This CDR3 is CASSRGTGAYEQYF. The CDR3 DNA reads TGTGCCAGCAGCCGGGGGACAGGCGCCTACGAGCAGTACTTC.